Below, 25 T cell receptor beta chains from the same sample are listed, as sequenced in a study of blood T cell repertoires in COVID-19. This table comes from immunoSEQ multiplex PCR, and its TCRdb copy is limited to in-frame clones, with some not included. The sample consists of 250,000 to 300,000 clones, around 84% of them appearing once. Sequenced: PBMCs or T cells enriched from blood (not recorded which). The origin of the receptors is a man in his forties or fifties who had been exposed to COVID-19.

The chain uses TRBV12-2 and TRBJ2-7; the table gives TRBD2 as D, unverified against the DNA. TRBV12-2 is a listed pseudogene. This CDR3 region has 15 residues. Here the CDR3 DNA reads TGTGCAAGTCGATTCCCACTAGCGGGAACGTACGAGCAGTACTTC. Translation: CASRFPLAGTYEQYF.

The chain is built from TRBV5-4 and TRBJ2-3; 8 bases are a match to TRBD1. This CDR3 comprises 20 residues. Germline CDR1 SGHNT, CDR2 YYREEE (reference sequence). V lost 3 bases and J lost 8; bases outside the gene matches: 26. CDR3 amino acids: CASSSYLSPSGTGLFRTQYF. DNA of the CDR3: TGTGCCAGCAGCTCATACCTTTCACCTTCCGGGACAGGATTATTTCGTACGCAGTATTTT.

The chain is built from TRBV29-1 and TRBJ2-2; TRBD1 matches 11 bases. There are 15 residues in the CDR3. With 7 bases clipped from V and 4 bases from J, the junction kept 8 bases outside the gene matches. Germline V gene lookup returns CDR1 SQVTM and CDR2 ANQGSEA. The CDR3: CSATSGTGGTGELFF. CDR3 in DNA: TGCAGCGCGACCTCCGGGACAGGGGGCACCGGGGAGCTGTTTTTT.

The chain is built from TRBV12-3 or TRBV12-4 and TRBJ1-1; no clear D. V was shortened by 2 bases and J by 8 bases, with 9 bases between the two germline ends. The CDR3 has 12 amino acids. DNA of the CDR3: TGTGCCAGCAGTTTACCGGGGTACGAAGCTTTCTTT. This encodes CASSLPGYEAFF.

The rearrangement uses TRBV19 and TRBJ2-5; a possible D gene is TRBD1 (5 bases). CDR1 LNHDA and CDR2 SQIVND come from the germline V gene (reference sequence). The V end was cut by 3 bases, the J end by 2 bases, with 10 bases between. The CDR3 totals 14 residues. CDR3: CASSMSGAQETQYF. The CDR3, as DNA: TGTGCCAGTAGTATGAGTGGGGCACAAGAGACCCAGTACTTC. The full variable domain, completed using reference TRBV19 and TRBJ2-5, is DGGITQSPKYLFRKEGQNVTLSCEQNLNHDAMYWYRQDPGQGLRLIYYSQIVNDFQKGDIAEGYSVSREKKESFPLTVTSAQKNPTAFYLCASSMSGAQETQYFGPGTRLLVL.

In regard to this clone: This sample includes further DNA sequences coding for the same CDR3. The chain has TRBV6-5 and TRBJ2-7, with 10 bases aligning to TRBD1. CDR1 and CDR2 from the germline V gene are MNHEY and SVGAGI. The CDR3 covers 14 residues. V shed 7 bases, J shed 3 bases, and the junction held 6 bases outside the gene matches. CDR3 in DNA: TGTGCCAGCAAACCGGGACAGGGGAACTACGAGCAGTACTTC. Its translation: CASKPGQGNYEQYF.

This clone was seen a few times. The chain employs TRBV27 and TRBJ2-1; TRBD2 matches at 8 bases. This CDR3 is built from 14 residues. CDR1 MNHEY and CDR2 SMNVEV come from the germline V gene (reference sequence). The junction had 3 bases not matched to a gene; V was cut back by 3 bases and J by 5 bases. The CDR3 DNA reads TGTGCCAGCAGTTTGGGACTAGACAACAATGAGCAGTTCTTC. This codes for CASSLGLDNNEQFF.

In regard to this clone: The junction differs from germline at one of its ends, possibly a read error. The rearrangement joins TRBV5-4 to TRBJ2-1, with D maybe TRBD1 (6 bases). Germline lookup yields CDR1 SGHNT and CDR2 YYREEE (reference sequence). The CDR3 sequence is 16 residues long. This CDR3 is CASTLSTGTLRNEQFF. The CDR3 DNA follows: TGTGCCAGCACCTTGTCAACAGGGACCTTGAGGAATGAGCAGTTCTTC.

The chain employs TRBV5-1 and TRBJ2-1; 9 nucleotides line up with TRBD1. The CDR3 spans 15 residues. The junction had 9 bases not matched to a gene; V was cut back by 5 bases and J by 6 bases. Germline CDR1 and CDR2: SGHRS and YFSETQ. CDR3 amino acids: CASRDHRGRANEQFF. The CDR3 DNA sequence: TGCGCCAGCAGGGATCACAGGGGGCGAGCCAATGAGCAGTTCTTC.

There are a few counts of this clone. The chain has TRBV12-3 or TRBV12-4 and TRBJ1-1; D not certain. This CDR3 is built from 10 residues. The germline V and J ends were trimmed by 8 bases and 5 bases, with 6 bases remaining between them. Here the CDR3 DNA reads TGTGCCAGCGCTATTACTGAAGCTTTCTTT. It specifies CASAITEAFF.

The J gene is TRBJ2-2, the V gene TRBV10-3; D is perhaps TRBD2 (5 bases). This CDR3 comprises 12 residues. Per germline, CDR1 ENHRY and CDR2 SYGVKD. The V gene lost 8 bases and the J gene lost 4 bases, with 8 bases spanning the gap. In DNA, the CDR3 is TGTGCCATCCCCACTAGCACCGGGGAGCTGTTTTTT. Translation: CAIPTSTGELFF.

This clone occurred a few times. V usage is TRBV19 and J usage is TRBJ1-5, with a possible D match to TRBD1 (5 bases). The CDR3 is 15 residues long. The V and J ends lost 4 bases and 7 bases respectively, with 17 bases between them. Germline V gene data show CDR1 as LNHDA and CDR2 as SQIVND (reference sequence). The CDR3 here is CASSTLGRRGQPQHF. The CDR3 DNA is TGTGCCAGTAGTACCCTAGGTCGGAGGGGACAGCCCCAGCATTTT.

This sequence joins TRBV5-4 and TRBJ2-2; 9 positions match TRBD2. The germline V gene has CDR1 SGHNT and CDR2 YYREEE (reference sequence). V trimming: 4 bases; J trimming: 5 bases; junction bases outside the gene matches: 9. The CDR3 has 16 residues. The DNA for the CDR3 is TGTGCCAGCAGCCCAAGCGGGAGGTTGGGAACCGGGGAGCTGTTTTTT. Amino acid sequence: CASSPSGRLGTGELFF.

V usage is TRBV27 and J usage is TRBJ1-1; D is undetermined. The CDR3 has 13 amino acids. The germline V gene encodes CDR1 MNHEY and CDR2 SMNVEV (reference sequence). V was pared by 4 bases and J by 8 bases, with 14 bases between. The CDR3 bases are TGTGCCAGCAGTTCCATAGAGGGAGACGAAGCTTTCTTT. It is translated as CASSSIEGDEAFF.

This rearrangement joins TRBV11-3 to TRBJ2-7; 14 nucleotides align to TRBD2. With V trimmed by 5 bases and J by 4 bases, 7 bases remained unmatched. Germline assignment: CDR1 SGHNT and CDR2 YENEEA. The CDR3 consists of 16 residues. CDR3 sequence: CASSRGTSGSGYEQYF. For the CDR3, the DNA is TGTGCCAGCAGCCGCGGGACTAGCGGGAGCGGTTACGAGCAGTACTTC.

The rearrangement joins TRBV6-5 to TRBJ1-2; 8 nucleotides line up with TRBD1. CDR3 length: 13 amino acids. The germline V gene has CDR1 MNHEY and CDR2 SVGAGI. Losses at the gene ends were 8 bases for V and 2 bases for J; bases not matched to a gene: 4. CDR3 coding DNA: TGTGCCAGCGGAGACAGGGGCAACTATGGCTACACCTTC. Encoded protein: CASGDRGNYGYTF.

This clone was seen only once. The genes are TRBV28 and TRBJ1-2; D might be TRBD1 (5 bases). This CDR3 region has 14 residues. Germline CDR1 reads MDHEN; CDR2 reads SYDVKM. The germline V and J ends were trimmed by 8 bases and 7 bases, with 20 bases remaining between them. The CDR3 DNA sequence: TGTGCCAGCGTCGGGGGAAACCGTCCTCGTGGCTACACCTTC. Protein: CASVGGNRPRGYTF.

The gene calls are TRBV19 and TRBJ2-1; 13 positions match TRBD2. Germline-derived CDR1 and CDR2 are LNHDA and SQIVND (reference sequence). V lost 5 bases to trimming and J lost 9 bases; unmatched junction nucleotides: 13. CDR3 length equals 17 residues. CDR3 sequence: CASSPVGLAGERSEQFF. The DNA for the CDR3 is TGTGCCAGTAGTCCCGTCGGACTAGCGGGAGAGAGGAGTGAGCAGTTCTTC.

The chain has TRBV2 and TRBJ2-1; 12 bases agree with TRBD2. Germline V gene sequence: CDR1 SNHLY, CDR2 FYNNEI. J gave up 7 bases and V 6 bases, and 7 bases lay outside the gene matches. The CDR3 length is 15 residues. CDR3 sequence (DNA): TGTGCCAGCAGGGACGGACTAGCGGGACGAAATGAGCAGTTCTTC. The encoded protein is CASRDGLAGRNEQFF.

Comments on this clone: The same CDR3 is also encoded by other DNA sequences in this sample. V is TRBV30 and J is TRBJ1-3; no reliable D call. Germline V gene data show CDR1 as GTSNPN and CDR2 as SVGIG (reference sequence). V was clipped by 4 bases and J by 0 bases, with 4 bases between them. This CDR3 is 12 amino acids long. In DNA form, the CDR3 reads TGTGCCTGGACCGTCTCTGGAAACACCATATATTTT. It encodes CAWTVSGNTIYF.

The chain is built from TRBV7-6 and TRBJ2-1; 7 nucleotides line up with TRBD2. The V gene's germline CDR1 is SGHVS and CDR2 FNYEAQ. J was trimmed by 7 bases and V by 0 bases; bases with no gene match: 9. The CDR3 has 16 amino acids. Written as DNA, the CDR3 is TGTGCCAGCAGCTTAGCGGGGCTAGCGGAAAGGAATGAGCAGTTCTTC. Amino acids: CASSLAGLAERNEQFF.

V gene TRBV15 combines with J gene TRBJ1-1; TRBD1 aligns across 7 bases. The CDR3 totals 14 residues. Germline lookup yields CDR1 LNHNV and CDR2 YYDKDF (reference sequence). Trimming at V came to 6 bases and at J to 1 base, leaving 5 bases not matched to a gene. The CDR3 spells CATRGQAQNTEAFF. CDR3 nucleotide sequence: TGTGCCACCAGAGGACAGGCCCAGAACACTGAAGCTTTCTTT.

Only a few counts were recorded for this clone. V usage is TRBV2 and J usage is TRBJ2-1; D is unclear. The CDR3 is 17 residues long. In germline, CDR1 is SNHLY, CDR2 FYNNEI. V gave up 2 bases and J gave up 5 bases, with 19 bases separating them. CDR3 coding DNA: TGTGCCAGCAGTGAATTTGAGGTCTTCCTGCAGAACAATGAGCAGTTCTTC. It encodes CASSEFEVFLQNNEQFF.

This chain uses TRBV24-1 with TRBJ2-1; D call uncertain. CDR1 and CDR2 from the germline V gene are KGHDR and SFDVKD. The CDR3 runs to 13 residues. With 5 bases removed from V and 6 bases from J, the gap between germline ends came to 10 bases. CDR3 region: CATSGAGINEQFF. CDR3 coding DNA: TGTGCCACCAGTGGTGCAGGTATCAATGAGCAGTTCTTC.

J is TRBJ2-1 and V is TRBV11-3; 11 nucleotides line up with TRBD2. The junction had 10 bases not matched to a gene; V was cut back by 1 base and J by 2 bases. CDR1 and CDR2 from the germline V gene are SGHNT and YENEEA. The CDR3 runs 19 residues. The CDR3 bases are TGTGCCAGCAGCTTAGGAAGCACTAGCGGGAGTATCACCTACAATGAGCAGTTCTTC. Amino acid sequence: CASSLGSTSGSITYNEQFF.